The rows below give T cell receptor beta chains drawn from one sample of a study of T cell repertoires in cytomegalovirus infection. Their specific antigens are unknown. TCRdb fed the reads into MiXCR, producing one record per CDR3 protein. The table lists roughly 80,000 distinct CDR3 sequences, approximately 24% of them singletons. The source was CD8+ T cells from cultured PBMCs, collected from culture after CMV antigen stimulation. The source is a human donor in good health (CMV status not recorded). Some clones in this sample may be carry-over from other donors' samples. Both conserved end residues are part of each CDR3. Each record gives: D gene, clone size, V gene, J gene, CDR3 protein, CDR3 DNA. The D gene is left open where the match is weak. For some rows the clone size is stated as once, few or many, or as a class when expanded; others skip it.

>TRBD2|-|TRBV18|TRBJ2-7
CASSPLGIAGDFYEQYF
TGTGCCAGCTCACCTCTCGGAATAGCGGGAGACTTCTACGAGCAGTACTTC
>-|few|TRBV11-3|TRBJ2-1
CASSLGVGTSPHNEQFF
TGTGCCAGCAGCTTAGGGGTGGGGACGTCCCCCCACAATGAGCAGTTCTTC
>TRBD1|once|TRBV4-3|TRBJ1-1
CASSQMTGVNTEAFF
TGCGCCAGCAGCCAAATGACAGGGGTGAACACTGAAGCTTTCTTT
>-|-|TRBV28|TRBJ1-1
CASSLGGLGSEAFF
TGTGCCAGCAGTTTGGGGGGCCTGGGCTCTGAAGCTTTCTTT
>-|-|TRBV19|TRBJ2-3
CATTGQRSADTQYF
TGTGCCACCACGGGCCAGAGGTCGGCAGATACGCAGTATTTT
>TRBD1|few|TRBV19|TRBJ1-4
CASISGQYEKLFF
TGTGCCAGTATTTCGGGACAGTACGAAAAACTGTTTTTT
>-|few|TRBV19|TRBJ2-5
CASSILGMDQETQYF
TGTGCCAGTAGTATTCTGGGGATGGATCAAGAGACCCAGTACTTC
>TRBD2|-|TRBV6-4|TRBJ2-1
CASSQTSGGNEQFF
TGTGCCAGCAGTCAGACTAGCGGGGGCAATGAGCAGTTCTTC
>TRBD1|few|TRBV20-1|TRBJ2-2
CSARMPWDRDLGDTGELFF
TGCAGTGCTAGAATGCCTTGGGACAGGGATTTGGGGGACACCGGGGAGCTGTTTTTT
>TRBD2|-|TRBV7-3|TRBJ2-7
CASSWAGGNSYEQYF
TGTGCCAGCAGCTGGGCGGGGGGGAACTCCTACGAGCAGTACTTC
>-|many|TRBV7-2|TRBJ2-1
CASSLFVEWDEQFF
TGTGCCAGCAGCTTATTTGTAGAGTGGGATGAGCAGTTCTTC
>TRBD2|-|TRBV7-9|TRBJ2-1
CASSPPGGDQSYNEQFF
TGTGCCAGCAGTCCGCCCGGGGGGGACCAATCCTACAATGAGCAGTTCTTC
>-|-|TRBV5-6|TRBJ2-3
CASSTGFGDTDTQYF
TGTGCCAGCAGCACGGGTTTCGGTGACACAGATACGCAGTATTTT
>TRBD1|-|TRBV7-9|TRBJ2-5
CASSPRDRVNQETQYF
TGTGCCAGCAGCCCCCGGGACAGGGTGAACCAAGAGACCCAGTACTTC
>-|-|TRBV7-9|TRBJ2-2
CATGGRGDTGELFF
TGTGCCACTGGGGGCAGGGGAGACACCGGGGAGCTGTTTTTT
>TRBD1|-|TRBV12-3/TRBV12-4|TRBJ2-1
CASRDGTGGSEQFF
TGTGCCAGCAGGGATGGGACAGGGGGCAGTGAGCAGTTCTTC
>TRBD1|few|TRBV25-1|TRBJ1-1
CASSELGQGNTEAFF
TGTGCCAGCAGTGAACTGGGACAGGGGAACACTGAAGCTTTCTTT
>TRBD1|few|TRBV2|TRBJ1-1
CASTGGTEAFF
TGTGCCAGCACAGGGGGCACTGAAGCTTTCTTT
>TRBD1|-|TRBV5-1|TRBJ1-1
CASSDRGGNTEAFF
TGCGCCAGCAGCGACAGGGGGGGAAACACTGAAGCTTTCTTT
>TRBD2|many|TRBV7-2|TRBJ2-3
CASSLEWSGGRAVDTQYF
TGTGCCAGCAGCTTAGAGTGGTCGGGCGGGAGGGCAGTCGATACGCAGTATTTT
>TRBD2|few|TRBV3-1|TRBJ2-1
CASSHHTSGWNPNEQFF
TGTGCCAGCAGCCACCATACTAGCGGGTGGAACCCCAATGAGCAGTTCTTC
>-|-|TRBV18|TRBJ2-7
CASSPPVPIFSYEQYF
TGTGCCAGCTCACCACCGGTCCCCATCTTCTCCTACGAGCAGTACTTC
>-|-|TRBV27|TRBJ2-3
CASSFLSTDTQYF
TGTGCCAGCAGTTTCCTAAGCACAGATACGCAGTATTTT
>-|-|TRBV4-2|TRBJ1-1
CASSQDSAGTNTEAFF
TGTGCCAGCAGCCAAGATTCGGCAGGAACGAACACTGAAGCTTTCTTT
>-|many|TRBV7-2|TRBJ1-1
CASSPPGGATEAFF
TGTGCCAGCAGCCCTCCTGGAGGAGCTACTGAAGCTTTCTTT
>-|-|TRBV13|TRBJ1-5
CASSTTQGGWQPQHF
TGTGCCAGCAGCACCACCCAGGGAGGGTGGCAGCCCCAGCATTTT
>-|-|TRBV4-3|TRBJ2-5
CASSLKEEGETQYF
TGCGCCAGCAGCCTAAAGGAGGAGGGAGAGACCCAGTACTTC
>TRBD1|many|TRBV12-3/TRBV12-4|TRBJ2-5
CASRASQGAQETQYF
TGTGCCAGCAGGGCGAGTCAGGGGGCCCAAGAGACCCAGTACTTC
>-|few|TRBV6-2/TRBV6-3|TRBJ1-6
CASSYSSYNSPLHF
TGTGCCAGCAGTTACAGCTCCTATAATTCACCCCTCCACTTT
>TRBD1|-|TRBV3-1|TRBJ1-1
CASSQEGTGEFSGAFF
TGTGCCAGCAGCCAAGAAGGGACAGGGGAGTTCTCGGGAGCTTTCTTT
>TRBD2|-|TRBV5-1|TRBJ2-5
CASTAGGLETQYF
TGCGCCAGCACTGCGGGGGGGTTGGAGACCCAGTACTTC
>-|-|TRBV14|TRBJ2-1
CASSQLREQFF
TGTGCCAGCAGCCAACTTCGGGAGCAGTTCTTC
>-|few|TRBV20-1|TRBJ2-4
CSAEGGVAKNIQYF
TGCAGTGCTGAGGGGGGGGTGGCCAAAAACATTCAGTACTTC
>TRBD1|-|TRBV9|TRBJ2-1
CASSVGQGAVNEQFF
TGTGCCAGCAGTGTGGGGCAGGGGGCAGTCAATGAGCAGTTCTTC
>TRBD2|many|TRBV11-2|TRBJ2-3
CASSSYPSGGAHTQYF
TGTGCCAGCAGCTCGTACCCTAGCGGGGGGGCCCATACGCAGTATTTT
>TRBD1|-|TRBV5-8|TRBJ2-5
CASSWGTEEGTQYF
TGTGCCAGCAGCTGGGGGACAGAGGAAGGGACCCAGTACTTC
>TRBD1|few|TRBV10-2|TRBJ2-6
CASSDPGQGPSGANVLTF
TGCGCCAGCAGTGACCCGGGACAGGGCCCCTCTGGGGCCAACGTCCTGACTTTC
>TRBD2|many|TRBV7-2|TRBJ2-3
CASSLAGGSIDTQYF
TGTGCCAGCAGCTTAGCGGGGGGGTCCATCGATACGCAGTATTTT
>-|-|TRBV27|TRBJ2-7
CASRGQYYEQYF
TGTGCCAGCCGCGGACAGTACTACGAGCAGTACTTC
>TRBD1|-|TRBV5-1|TRBJ1-2
CASSTGQGAYGYTF
TGCGCCAGCAGCACCGGACAGGGGGCCTATGGCTACACCTTC
>TRBD1|many|TRBV7-8|TRBJ2-5
CASSQRTGVETQYF
TGTGCCAGCAGCCAACGGACAGGGGTAGAGACCCAGTACTTC
>-|-|TRBV14|TRBJ2-5
CASSQESNFQETQYF
TGTGCCAGCAGCCAAGAGTCCAACTTCCAAGAGACCCAGTACTTC
>-|once|TRBV9|TRBJ2-1
CASSSRQYNEQFF
TGTGCCAGCAGCTCCCGACAGTACAATGAGCAGTTCTTC
>-|-|TRBV2|TRBJ2-3
CASWRDTQYF
TGTGCCAGTTGGAGAGATACGCAGTATTTT
>-|-|TRBV9|TRBJ1-1
CASIGPKGTEAFF
TGTGCCAGCATTGGTCCCAAGGGGACTGAAGCTTTCTTT
>TRBD1|-|TRBV20-1|TRBJ2-2
CSARPGQGAVTGELFF
TGCAGTGCTAGACCGGGACAGGGGGCTGTTACCGGGGAGCTGTTTTTT